Presented here are 27 T cell receptor beta chains from one specimen sequenced in a study of PD-1 blockade in classical Hodgkin lymphoma. The data were produced by immunoSEQ multiplex PCR, yet TCRdb's version contains in-frame clones alone and is incomplete. Of roughly 140,000 clones in the sample, nearly 80% were seen once. Every one of the patients relapsed after autologous stem cell transplantation (brentuximab vedotin exposure was variable). Sequenced here: peripheral blood mononuclear cells (PBMCs), sampled before the second cycle of nivolumab. These receptors came from a human donor with classical Hodgkin lymphoma.

The chain uses TRBV19 and TRBJ2-3, with TRBD1 matching 9 bases. Germline assignment: CDR1 LNHDA and CDR2 SQIVND (reference sequence). This CDR3 region has 15 residues. The J segment lost 0 bases and the V segment lost 10 bases, leaving 8 bases of the junction unmatched. CDR3 DNA sequence: TGTGCCACCAAGGACAGGGGCCTTAGCACAGATACGCAGTATTTT. Protein product: CATKDRGLSTDTQYF.

The chain recombines TRBV28 with TRBJ1-1; weak D call: TRBD1 (5 bases). CDR3 size: 13 residues. Trimming stripped 6 bases from V and 6 bases from J, with 14 bases between. CDR1 MDHEN and CDR2 SYDVKM come from the germline V gene. CDR3 DNA sequence: TGTGCCAGCAGCTCGAACGGGGCCCCTGAAGCTTTCTTT. Amino acids: CASSSNGAPEAFF.

This rearrangement joins TRBV6-5 to TRBJ2-3; the D gene is possibly TRBD2 (5 bases). This CDR3 is 15 amino acids long. V lost 6 bases, J lost 8 bases, and 21 bases lay in between. The V gene's germline CDR1 is MNHEY and CDR2 SVGAGI. The CDR3 nucleotides read TGTGCCAGCAGCCCCCCGGGAAAAAGTACGGGTACGCAGTATTTT. This translates into CASSPPGKSTGTQYF.

The chain couples TRBV19 to TRBJ1-3; maybe TRBD1 (5 bases). The CDR3 spans 15 residues. Germline CDR1 LNHDA, CDR2 SQIVND (reference sequence). The V end was cut by 3 bases, the J end by 6 bases, with 15 bases between. CDR3 DNA sequence: TGTGCCAGTAGTATCGCGGAGGACACGGCAAACACCATATATTTT. It translates to CASSIAEDTANTIYF.

The J gene is TRBJ1-2, the V gene TRBV6-5; TRBD1 agrees at 10 bases. The CDR3 contains 15 residues. After removal of 6 bases from V and 2 bases from J, the junction contained 6 bases not matched to a gene. Germline V lookup: CDR1 MNHEY, CDR2 SVGAGI. CDR3 loop: CASSRDRGGNYGYTF. Here the CDR3 DNA reads TGTGCCAGCAGCCGGGACAGGGGAGGCAACTATGGCTACACCTTC.

This chain joins TRBV7-9 and TRBJ2-7; D ambiguous. CDR3 length: 12 residues. V was trimmed by 2 bases and J by 5 bases, leaving 7 bases between them. CDR1 SEHNR and CDR2 FQNEAQ come from the germline V gene (reference sequence). This chain's CDR3 is CASSLRWDEQYF. Written as DNA, the CDR3 is TGTGCCAGCAGCTTAAGGTGGGACGAGCAGTACTTC.

V usage is TRBV11-2 and J usage is TRBJ2-5, with TRBD1 matching over 8 bases. Germline loops: CDR1 SGHAT, CDR2 FQNNGV. This CDR3 spans 16 amino acids. Losses at the gene ends were 1 base for V and 3 bases for J; bases not matched to a gene: 7. This chain's CDR3 is CASSLARTGLKETQYF. In DNA, the CDR3 is TGTGCCAGCAGCTTAGCCAGGACAGGGTTGAAAGAGACCCAGTACTTC.

The chain has TRBV19 and TRBJ1-1; D might be TRBD1 (6 bases). CDR3 length: 15 amino acids. The germline CDR1 and CDR2 sequences are LNHDA and SQIVND (reference sequence). The V and J ends lost 7 bases and 4 bases respectively, with 19 bases between them. The CDR3 region is CASIGGVPTGTEAFF. CDR3 sequence (DNA): TGTGCCAGTATAGGGGGTGTGCCCACAGGCACTGAAGCTTTCTTT.

The chain employs TRBV6-5 and TRBJ2-1, with D unclear. From germline, CDR1 is MNHEY and CDR2 SVGAGI. V lost 5 bases and J 5 bases, leaving 16 bases between the germline ends. The CDR3 is 15 amino acids. Here the CDR3 DNA reads TGTGCCAGCAGTCAACGGAGTCGGCCGGACAATGAGCAGTTCTTC. Translation gives CASSQRSRPDNEQFF.

The rearrangement links TRBV6-6 to TRBJ2-1; 10 nucleotides line up with TRBD1. Trimming cost V 4 bases and J 2 bases; bases outside gene matches: 2. The CDR3 length is 15 residues. Germline V lookup: CDR1 MNHNY, CDR2 SVGAGI (reference sequence). The CDR3 DNA reads as TGTGCCAGCAGTTCAGGACAGGGGGCCTACAATGAGCAGTTCTTC. Its protein is CASSSGQGAYNEQFF.

The J gene is TRBJ2-3, the V gene TRBV11-3; TRBD2 aligns across 13 bases. Germline loops: CDR1 SGHNT, CDR2 YENEEA. The CDR3 sequence is 17 residues long. With 4 bases clipped from V and 9 bases from J, the junction kept 13 bases outside the gene matches. The CDR3 spells CASSSGTSGDLSHTQYF. CDR3 in DNA: TGTGCCAGCAGCTCCGGGACTAGCGGGGACCTATCCCACACGCAGTATTTT.

The rearrangement joins TRBV6-6 to TRBJ1-2; the match to TRBD1 covers 10 bases. The CDR3 has 14 amino acids. Trimming at V came to 7 bases and at J to 2 bases, leaving 4 bases not matched to a gene. CDR1 MNHNY and CDR2 SVGAGI come from the germline V gene (reference sequence). The CDR3 nucleotides read TGTGCCAGCACCCAGGGACAGGGGAACTATGGCTACACCTTC. This translates into CASTQGQGNYGYTF.

The chain combines TRBV27 with TRBJ2-3; no clear D. Trimming shortened V by 10 bases and J by 2 bases, and 13 bases separated the two germline ends. The CDR3 is 13 amino acids. Germline CDR1 and CDR2: MNHEY and SMNVEV (reference sequence). For the CDR3, the DNA is TGTGCCACCCATGCCCAGGCCACAGATACGCAGTATTTT. Protein product: CATHAQATDTQYF.

The chain combines TRBV7-2 with TRBJ1-1, with D possibly TRBD1 on 5 matching bases. Germline-derived CDR1 and CDR2 are SGHTA and FQGNSA. The V end was cut by 6 bases, the J end by 6 bases, with 23 bases between. The CDR3 runs to 16 residues. The CDR3 protein is CASRDILGPPGAEAFF. CDR3 nucleotides: TGTGCCAGCAGGGATATATTGGGGCCCCCGGGCGCTGAAGCTTTCTTT.

The chain employs TRBV7-7 and TRBJ2-7; TRBD2 matches at 7 bases. CDR1 is SSHAT and CDR2 is FNYEAQ in the germline V gene (reference sequence). Germline trimming cut 4 bases from V and 0 bases from J; bases unmatched to any gene: 0. The CDR3 is 13 amino acids. CDR3 loop: CASSSSGSYEQYF. The CDR3 nucleotides read TGTGCCAGCAGCTCTAGCGGCTCCTACGAGCAGTACTTC.

The V call is TRBV19, the J call TRBJ2-7; 11 bases are shared with TRBD2. Looked up from germline, CDR1 is LNHDA and CDR2 is SQIVND (reference sequence). The junction had 8 bases not matched to a gene; V was cut back by 7 bases and J by 6 bases. The CDR3 totals 14 residues. The DNA for the CDR3 is TGTGCCAGTACTCTACTAGCGGGAGATTCCGAGCAGTACTTC. It specifies CASTLLAGDSEQYF.

This clone was counted ten times or more. V usage is TRBV4-2 and J usage is TRBJ1-5; 7 nucleotides line up with TRBD1. V dropped 0 bases and J dropped 5; count of bases not matched to a gene: 4. This CDR3 spans 15 amino acids. Germline V lookup: CDR1 LGHNA, CDR2 YNFKEQ. The CDR3 DNA reads as TGTGCCAGCAGCCAAGATGGGACAGTCGATCAGCCCCAGCATTTT. It codes for CASSQDGTVDQPQHF.

This clone appeared a single time. The V and J genes are TRBV6-6 and TRBJ2-7; possible D gene TRBD1, 6 bases. Germline V gene data show CDR1 as MNHNY and CDR2 as SVGAGI (reference sequence). V was cut by 0 bases and J by 4 bases, with 13 bases left in between. This CDR3 comprises 15 residues. CDR3 coding DNA: TGTGCCAGCAGTTACTCGGGGACATACTCGTACGAGCAGTACTTC. Translation gives CASSYSGTYSYEQYF.

This clone occurred once. The chain employs TRBV5-1 and TRBJ1-3; D gene uncertain. Deletions cut 0 bases from V and 4 bases from J, with 2 bases between. The CDR3 totals 12 residues. Per the germline V gene, CDR1 is SGHRS and CDR2 is YFSETQ. The CDR3 DNA reads TGCGCCAGCAGCTTGGAGGGAAACACCATATATTTT. Residues: CASSLEGNTIYF.

This chain connects TRBV7-9 to TRBJ1-5; D is uncertain. The ends were cut back, 4 bases at V and 1 base at J, with 8 bases in the middle. There are 14 residues in the CDR3. Germline-derived CDR1 and CDR2 are SEHNR and FQNEAQ (reference sequence). Written as DNA, the CDR3 is TGTGCCAGCAGCTCCGGAGGCAGCAATCAGCCCCAGCATTTT. It yields the protein CASSSGGSNQPQHF.

V is TRBV5-4 and J is TRBJ2-4; 7 nucleotides agree with TRBD1. Trimming removed 0 bases from V and 5 bases from J; junction bases left unmatched: 5. The CDR3 runs to 15 residues. Germline assignment: CDR1 SGHNT and CDR2 YYREEE (reference sequence). The CDR3 protein is CASSLGQGEQNIQYF. DNA for the CDR3: TGTGCCAGCAGCTTGGGGCAGGGGGAGCAAAACATTCAGTACTTC. Variable domain in full (rest from reference TRBV5-4 and TRBJ2-4): ETGVTQSPTHLIKTRGQQVTLRCSSQSGHNTVSWYQQALGQGPQFIFQYYREEENGRGNFPPRFSGLQFPNYSSELNVNALELDDSALYLCASSLGQGEQNIQYFGAGTRLSVL.

This clone has more than one count but fewer than ten. The chain joins TRBV2 to TRBJ2-3; D is perhaps TRBD2 (6 bases). V was trimmed by 8 bases and J by 2 bases, leaving 11 bases between them. The CDR3 sequence is 13 residues long. Germline CDR1 SNHLY, CDR2 FYNNEI. CDR3 residues: CASGEDFTDTQYF. The CDR3 coding sequence is TGTGCCAGCGGGGAGGACTTCACAGATACGCAGTATTTT. The full variable domain, with the rest looked up from reference TRBV2 and TRBJ2-3, is EPEVTQTPSHQVTQMGQEVILRCVPISNHLYFYWYRQILGQKVEFLVSFYNNEISEKSEIFDDQFSVERPDGSNFTLKIRSTKLEDSAMYFCASGEDFTDTQYFGPGTRLTVL.

The chain links TRBV2 to TRBJ1-4; D is uncertain. This CDR3 has 11 amino acids. V lost 6 bases to trimming and J lost 6 bases, with 5 bases between them. CDR1 is SNHLY and CDR2 is FYNNEI in the germline V gene. This CDR3 reads CASRAYEKLFF. For the CDR3, the DNA is TGTGCCAGCAGGGCTTATGAAAAACTGTTTTTT.

The chain links TRBV9 to TRBJ2-3; the D is unclear. The CDR3 sequence is 17 residues long. The V gene lost 2 bases and the J gene lost 1 base, with 17 bases spanning the gap. CDR1 and CDR2 from the germline V gene are SGDLS and YYNGEE. The DNA for the CDR3 is TGTGCCAGCAGCGTCTCGACGTTGGGCCTCGGCACAGATACGCAGTATTTT. Translating it yields CASSVSTLGLGTDTQYF.

This rearrangement joins TRBV4-1 to TRBJ1-6; possibly TRBD1 for D (6 bases). V was clipped by 3 bases and J by 7 bases, with 13 bases between them. Looked up from germline, CDR1 is MGHRA and CDR2 is YSYEKL. This CDR3 is 15 amino acids long. DNA for the CDR3: TGCGCCAGCAGCCATTTCAGGGGCGAGAATTCACCCCTCCACTTT. Residues: CASSHFRGENSPLHF.

This chain connects TRBV9 to TRBJ1-6; 8 nucleotides line up with TRBD1. The CDR3 is made up of 16 amino acids. Germline CDR1 SGDLS, CDR2 YYNGEE. The trim removed 3 bases at V and 4 bases at J, leaving 6 bases unmatched. The CDR3 DNA sequence: TGTGCCAGCAGCGCCGGGACAGGCGATTATAATTCACCCCTCCACTTT. Translating gives CASSAGTGDYNSPLHF.

Details on this clone: This CDR3 is missing its conserved last phenylalanine or tryptophan, likely due to a read error. The rearrangement joins TRBV6-5 to TRBJ1-2; 8 bases match TRBD1. Germline V gene data show CDR1 as MNHEY and CDR2 as SVGAGI. This CDR3 has 14 residues. J was trimmed by 1 base and V by 2 bases; bases with no gene match: 0. The chain's CDR3 is CASSYDRGNYGYTL. In DNA form, the CDR3 reads TGTGCCAGCAGTTACGACAGGGGTAACTATGGCTACACCCTC.